This entry concerns a single T cell receptor beta chain. Clones were sequenced by immunoSEQ multiplex PCR, and TCRdb holds only the in-frame ones, with some missing. The repertoire consists of 220,000 or so clones, with about 90% occurring once and the leading ten covering around 0.8%. This record belongs to a study of blood T cell repertoires in COVID-19. Study-wide background: The study drew acute and convalescent COVID-19 samples from the United States, Italy and Spain.

The sequence derives from a man between 50 and 59 years old who had been exposed to COVID-19. Source material: PBMCs or T cells enriched from blood (not recorded which).

In nucleotides, the CDR3 is TGTGCCAGCTCACCAACATCTAGCGGGGTCGGGGATACGCAGTATTTT. Translation: CASSPTSSGVGDTQYF. The gene calls are TRBV18 and TRBJ2-3; 9 bases match TRBD2. This CDR3 has 16 amino acids. After removal of 2 bases from V and 6 bases from J, the junction contained 9 bases not matched to a gene. Germline CDR1 and CDR2: KGHSH and LQKENI. Drawing the rest from reference TRBV18 and TRBJ2-3, the complete variable domain is NAGVMQNPRHLVRRRGQEARLRCSPMKGHSHVYWYRQLPEEGLKFMVYLQKENIIDESGMPKERFSAEFPKEGPSILRIQQVVRGDSAAYFCASSPTSSGVGDTQYFGPGTRLTVL.